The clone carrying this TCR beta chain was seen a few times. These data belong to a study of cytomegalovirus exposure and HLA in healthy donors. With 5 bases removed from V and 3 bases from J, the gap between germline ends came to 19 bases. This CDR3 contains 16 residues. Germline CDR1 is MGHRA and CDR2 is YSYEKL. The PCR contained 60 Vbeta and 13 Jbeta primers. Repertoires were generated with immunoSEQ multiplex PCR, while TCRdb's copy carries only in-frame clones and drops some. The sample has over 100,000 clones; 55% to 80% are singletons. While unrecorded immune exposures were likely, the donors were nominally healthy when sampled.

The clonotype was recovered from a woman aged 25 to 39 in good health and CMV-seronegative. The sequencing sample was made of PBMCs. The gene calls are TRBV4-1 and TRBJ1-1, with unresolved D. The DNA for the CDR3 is TGCGCCAGCAGCTCAAGAGATACCGAGAGGGACACTGAAGCTTTCTTT. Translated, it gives CASSSRDTERDTEAFF.